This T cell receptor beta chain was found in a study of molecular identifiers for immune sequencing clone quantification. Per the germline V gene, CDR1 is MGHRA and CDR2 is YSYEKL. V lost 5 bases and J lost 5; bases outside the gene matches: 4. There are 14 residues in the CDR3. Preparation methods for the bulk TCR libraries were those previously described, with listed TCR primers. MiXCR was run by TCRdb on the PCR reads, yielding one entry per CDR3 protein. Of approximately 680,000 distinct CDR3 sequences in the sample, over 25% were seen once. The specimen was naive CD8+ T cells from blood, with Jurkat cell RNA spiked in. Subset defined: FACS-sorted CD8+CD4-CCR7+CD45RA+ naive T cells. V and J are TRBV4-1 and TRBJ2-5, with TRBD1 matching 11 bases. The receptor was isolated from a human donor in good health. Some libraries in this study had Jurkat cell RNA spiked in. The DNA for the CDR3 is TGCGCCAGCAGCTGGACAGGGGGCGAGGAGACCCAGTACTTC. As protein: CASSWTGGEETQYF.